These T cell receptor beta chains were read from a single sample in a study of T-cell memory formation after mild COVID-19. TCRdb reprocessed the 5' RACE reads via MiXCR and lists one record per CDR3 protein. The sample records 250,000 to 300,000 distinct CDR3 sequences, 15% to 20% being singletons. Material for sequencing was PBMCs or a T cell subset sorted from them (not recorded which). These receptors all come from a man aged 18 to 29 who had mild COVID-19 (a few samples of this study predate the infection). Cell type and time point are not known. The CDR3 runs from the conserved cysteine through the conserved F or W.

J | V | CDR3
TRBJ2-2 | TRBV11-2 | CASSLEQNTGELFF
TRBJ2-3 | TRBV19 | CASRDGGADTQYF
TRBJ2-5 | TRBV28 | CATRGDLQETQYF
TRBJ2-1 | TRBV5-5 | CASSPRLTLTLGEQFF
TRBJ2-5 | TRBV7-9 | CASSARLAGARETQYF
TRBJ2-3 | TRBV5-6 | CASSFRGSGRTDTQYF
TRBJ2-5 | TRBV20-1 | CSAEEVWAQYF
TRBJ1-2 | TRBV7-9 | CASSLATGYGYTF
TRBJ2-1 | TRBV3-1 | CASEWGSGGGNEQFF
TRBJ2-1 | TRBV3-1 | CASSPWDGNYNEQFF
TRBJ1-2 | TRBV27 | CASRPGQGMGGYTF
TRBJ2-3 | TRBV4-2 | CASSQESSGGSTDTQYF
TRBJ1-1 | TRBV12-3/TRBV12-4 | CASSLYAQAFF
TRBJ1-6 | TRBV7-6 | CASAMGSSYNSPLHF
TRBJ2-3 | TRBV20-1 | CSAPRLSSTDTQYF
TRBJ2-5 | TRBV5-6 | CASSPEGGAPQETQYF
TRBJ2-1 | TRBV12-3/TRBV12-4 | CASSLGYNEQFF
TRBJ1-5 | TRBV18 | CASSLARDQPQHF
TRBJ1-1 | TRBV29-1 | CSVRGQKMNTEAFF
TRBJ2-7 | TRBV6-1 | CASRILDVGFNEQYF
TRBJ2-7 | TRBV7-2 | CASSRAGYEQYF
TRBJ2-5 | TRBV4-3 | CASSQEGRLQETQYF
TRBJ2-3 | TRBV6-5 | CASSYSSGVGDTQYF
TRBJ2-3 | TRBV9 | CASSVAADTQYF
TRBJ2-3 | TRBV7-2 | CASSLMTDTQYF
TRBJ2-3 | TRBV4-1 | CASSQGGWGLLDTQYF
TRBJ2-3 | TRBV7-2 | CASSTGQYF